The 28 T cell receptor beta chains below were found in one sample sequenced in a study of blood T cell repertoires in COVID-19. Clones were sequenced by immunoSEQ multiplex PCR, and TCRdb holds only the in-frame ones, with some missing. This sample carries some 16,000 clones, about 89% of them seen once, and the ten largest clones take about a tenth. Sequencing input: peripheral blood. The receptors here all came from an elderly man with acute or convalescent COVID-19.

The DNA for the CDR3 is TGTGCCAGCAGCTTATCTAGCTCCTACAATGAGCAGTTCTTC. The encoded protein is CASSLSSSYNEQFF. The chain uses TRBV11-2 and TRBJ2-1; unclear D gene. The ends were cut back, 2 bases at V and 0 bases at J, with 5 bases in the middle. Germline loops: CDR1 SGHAT, CDR2 FQNNGV. The CDR3 runs to 14 residues.

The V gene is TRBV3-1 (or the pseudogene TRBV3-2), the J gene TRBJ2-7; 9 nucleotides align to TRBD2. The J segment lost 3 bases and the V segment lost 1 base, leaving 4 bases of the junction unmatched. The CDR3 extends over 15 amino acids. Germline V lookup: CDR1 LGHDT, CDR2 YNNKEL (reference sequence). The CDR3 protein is CASSQASSGNYEQYF. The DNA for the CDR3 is TGTGCCAGCAGCCAAGCTTCTAGCGGGAACTACGAGCAGTACTTC.

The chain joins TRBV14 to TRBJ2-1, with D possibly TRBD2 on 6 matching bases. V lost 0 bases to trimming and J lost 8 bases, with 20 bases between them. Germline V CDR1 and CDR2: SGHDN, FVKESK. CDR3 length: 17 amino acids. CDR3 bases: TGTGCCAGCAGCCAAGATCCGTGGGGACTGGCATACGATGAGCAGTTCTTC. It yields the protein CASSQDPWGLAYDEQFF.

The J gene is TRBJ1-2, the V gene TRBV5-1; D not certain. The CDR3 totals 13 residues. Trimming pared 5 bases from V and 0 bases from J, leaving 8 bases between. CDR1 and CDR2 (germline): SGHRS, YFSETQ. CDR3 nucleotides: TGCGCCAGCAGAATCAGTCCTAACTATGGCTACACCTTC. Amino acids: CASRISPNYGYTF.

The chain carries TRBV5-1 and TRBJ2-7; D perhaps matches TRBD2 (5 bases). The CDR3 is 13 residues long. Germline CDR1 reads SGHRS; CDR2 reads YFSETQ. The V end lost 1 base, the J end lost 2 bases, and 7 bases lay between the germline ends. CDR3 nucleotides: TGCGCCAGCAGCTTGCAGGAGGCCTACGAGCAGTACTTC. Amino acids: CASSLQEAYEQYF.

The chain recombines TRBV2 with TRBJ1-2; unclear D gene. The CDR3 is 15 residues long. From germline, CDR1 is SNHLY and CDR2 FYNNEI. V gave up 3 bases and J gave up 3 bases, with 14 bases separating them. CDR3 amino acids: CASSERREKHYGYTF. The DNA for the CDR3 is TGTGCCAGCAGTGAGAGGAGGGAGAAACACTATGGCTACACCTTC. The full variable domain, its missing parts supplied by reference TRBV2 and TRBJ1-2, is EPEVTQTPSHQVTQMGQEVILRCVPISNHLYFYWYRQILGQKVEFLVSFYNNEISEKSEIFDDQFSVERPDGSNFTLKIRSTKLEDSAMYFCASSERREKHYGYTFGSGTRLTVV.

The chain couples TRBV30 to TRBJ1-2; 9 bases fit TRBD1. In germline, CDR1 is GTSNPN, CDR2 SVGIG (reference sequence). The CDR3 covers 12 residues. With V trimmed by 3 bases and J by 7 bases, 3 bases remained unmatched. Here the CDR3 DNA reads TGTGCCTGGAGAGGACAGGGGTCTGGCTACACCTTC. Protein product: CAWRGQGSGYTF.

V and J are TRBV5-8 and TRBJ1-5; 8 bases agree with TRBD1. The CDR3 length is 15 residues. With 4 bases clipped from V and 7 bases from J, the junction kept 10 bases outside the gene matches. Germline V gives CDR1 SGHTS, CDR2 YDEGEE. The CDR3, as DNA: TGTGCCAGCAGCCGCACCACAGGGGGACGGCAGCCCCAGCATTTT. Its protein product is CASSRTTGGRQPQHF.

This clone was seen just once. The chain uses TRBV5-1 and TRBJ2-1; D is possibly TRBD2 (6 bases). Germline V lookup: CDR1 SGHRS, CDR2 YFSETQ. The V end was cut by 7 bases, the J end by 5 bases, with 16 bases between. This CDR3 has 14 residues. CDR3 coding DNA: TGCGCCAGCGCTGGGGGGACCTTGGACAATGAGCAGTTCTTC. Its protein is CASAGGTLDNEQFF.

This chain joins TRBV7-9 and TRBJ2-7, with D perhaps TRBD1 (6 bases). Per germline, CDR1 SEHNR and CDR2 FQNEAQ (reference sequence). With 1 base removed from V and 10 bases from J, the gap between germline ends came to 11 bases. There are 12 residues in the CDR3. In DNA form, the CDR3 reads TGTGCCAGCAGCTTAGGACAGGTAGAACAGTACTTC. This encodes CASSLGQVEQYF. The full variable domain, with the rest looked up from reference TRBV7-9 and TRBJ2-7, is DTGVSQNPRHKITKRGQNVTFRCDPISEHNRLYWYRQTLGQGPEFLTYFQNEAQLEKSRLLSDRFSAERPKGSFSTLEIQRTEQGDSAMYLCASSLGQVEQYFGPGTRLTVT.

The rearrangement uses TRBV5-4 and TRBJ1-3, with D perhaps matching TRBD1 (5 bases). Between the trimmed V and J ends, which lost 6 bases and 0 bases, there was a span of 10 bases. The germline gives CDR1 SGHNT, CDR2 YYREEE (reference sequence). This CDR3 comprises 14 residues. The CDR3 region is CASKQVPSGNTIYF. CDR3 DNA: TGTGCCAGCAAACAGGTACCCTCTGGAAACACCATATATTTT.

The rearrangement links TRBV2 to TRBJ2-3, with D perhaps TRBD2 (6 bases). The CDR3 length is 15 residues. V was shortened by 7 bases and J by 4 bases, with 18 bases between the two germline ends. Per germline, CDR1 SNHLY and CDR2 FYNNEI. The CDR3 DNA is TGTGCCAGCACCCTGGGGATTAGCGGCCCAGATACGCAGTATTTT. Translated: CASTLGISGPDTQYF.

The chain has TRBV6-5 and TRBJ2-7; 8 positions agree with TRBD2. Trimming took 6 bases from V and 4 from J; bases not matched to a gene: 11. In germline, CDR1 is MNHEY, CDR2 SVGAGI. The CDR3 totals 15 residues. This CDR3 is CASSKSGSTMYEQYF. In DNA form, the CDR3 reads TGTGCCAGCAGCAAGAGCGGGAGTACGATGTACGAGCAGTACTTC.

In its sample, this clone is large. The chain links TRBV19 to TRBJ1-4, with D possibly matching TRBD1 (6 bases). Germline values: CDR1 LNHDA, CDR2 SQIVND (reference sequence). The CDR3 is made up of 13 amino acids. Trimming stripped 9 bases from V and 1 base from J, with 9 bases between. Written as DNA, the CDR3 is TGTGCCAGCAAACAGGGAACTAATGAAAAACTGTTTTTT. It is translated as CASKQGTNEKLFF.

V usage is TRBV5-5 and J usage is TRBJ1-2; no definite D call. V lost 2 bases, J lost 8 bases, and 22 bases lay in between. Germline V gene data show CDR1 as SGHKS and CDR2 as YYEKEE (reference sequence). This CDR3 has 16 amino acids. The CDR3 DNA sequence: TGTGCCAGCAGCTTCCTTATGTTAGGCCGCGCGGGGGGCTACACCTTC. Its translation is CASSFLMLGRAGGYTF. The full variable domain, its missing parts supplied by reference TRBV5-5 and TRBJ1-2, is DAGVTQSPTHLIKTRGQQVTLRCSPISGHKSVSWYQQVLGQGPQFIFQYYEKEERGRGNFPDRFSARQFPNYSSELNVNALLLGDSALYLCASSFLMLGRAGGYTFGSGTRLTVV.

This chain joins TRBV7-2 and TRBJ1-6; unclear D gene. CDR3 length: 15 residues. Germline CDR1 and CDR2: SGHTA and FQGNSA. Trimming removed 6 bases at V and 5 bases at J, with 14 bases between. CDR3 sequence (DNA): TGTGCCAGCAGTCCGTGGGAGGGCCATAATTCACCCCTCCACTTT. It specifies CASSPWEGHNSPLHF.

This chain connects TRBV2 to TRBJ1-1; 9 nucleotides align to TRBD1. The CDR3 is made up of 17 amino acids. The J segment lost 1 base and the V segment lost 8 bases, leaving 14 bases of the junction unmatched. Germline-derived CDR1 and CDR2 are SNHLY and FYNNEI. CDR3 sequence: CASGPGDRAQRNTEAFF. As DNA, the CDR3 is TGTGCCAGCGGTCCCGGGGACAGGGCACAACGGAACACTGAAGCTTTCTTT.

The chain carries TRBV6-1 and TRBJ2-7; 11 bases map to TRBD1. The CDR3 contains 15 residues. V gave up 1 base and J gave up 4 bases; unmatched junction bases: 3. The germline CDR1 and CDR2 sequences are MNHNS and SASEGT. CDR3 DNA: TGTGCCAGCAGTGAAGTGGGGACAGGGGGTTACGAGCAGTACTTC. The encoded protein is CASSEVGTGGYEQYF.

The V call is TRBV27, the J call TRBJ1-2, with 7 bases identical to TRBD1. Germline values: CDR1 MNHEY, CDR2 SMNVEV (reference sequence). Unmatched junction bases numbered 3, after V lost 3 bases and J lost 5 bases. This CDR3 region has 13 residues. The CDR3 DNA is TGTGCCAGCAGTTTTGCCAGGGGGTATGGCTACACCTTC. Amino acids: CASSFARGYGYTF.

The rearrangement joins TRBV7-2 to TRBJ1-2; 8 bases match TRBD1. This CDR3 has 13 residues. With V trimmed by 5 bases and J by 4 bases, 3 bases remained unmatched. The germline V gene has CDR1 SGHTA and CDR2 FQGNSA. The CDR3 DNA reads TGTGCCAGCAGCCGACAGGGGTCCTATGGCTACACCTTC. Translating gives CASSRQGSYGYTF.

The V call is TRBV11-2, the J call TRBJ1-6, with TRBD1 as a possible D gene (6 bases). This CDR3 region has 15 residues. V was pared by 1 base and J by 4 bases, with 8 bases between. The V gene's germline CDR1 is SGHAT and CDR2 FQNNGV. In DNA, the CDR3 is TGTGCCAGCAGCTTAGTTGGACAGTATAATTCACCCCTCCACTTT. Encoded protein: CASSLVGQYNSPLHF.

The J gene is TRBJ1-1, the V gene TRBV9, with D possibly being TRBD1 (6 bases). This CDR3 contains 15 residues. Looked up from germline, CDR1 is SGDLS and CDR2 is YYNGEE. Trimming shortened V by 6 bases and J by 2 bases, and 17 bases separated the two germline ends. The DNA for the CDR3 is TGTGCCAGCACACCCGCCAGGGGCTATAACACTGAAGCTTTCTTT. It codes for CASTPARGYNTEAFF.

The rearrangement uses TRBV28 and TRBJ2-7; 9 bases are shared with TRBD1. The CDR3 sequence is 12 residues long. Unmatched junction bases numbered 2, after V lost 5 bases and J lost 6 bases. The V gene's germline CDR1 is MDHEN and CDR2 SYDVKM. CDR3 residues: CASSPGQGEQYF. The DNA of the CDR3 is TGTGCCAGCAGTCCGGGACAGGGCGAGCAGTACTTC.

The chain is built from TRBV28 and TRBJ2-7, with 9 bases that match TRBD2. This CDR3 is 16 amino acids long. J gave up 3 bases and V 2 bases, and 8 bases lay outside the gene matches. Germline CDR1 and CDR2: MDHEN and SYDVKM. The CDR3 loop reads CASSLNLGLALYEQYF. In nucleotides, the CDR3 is TGTGCCAGCAGTTTAAATTTGGGACTAGCCCTCTACGAGCAGTACTTC.

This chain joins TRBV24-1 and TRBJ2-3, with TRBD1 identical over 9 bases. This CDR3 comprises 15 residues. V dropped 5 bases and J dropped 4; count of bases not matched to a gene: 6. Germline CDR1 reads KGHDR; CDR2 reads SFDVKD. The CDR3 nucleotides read TGTGCCACCAGTGGCGAAGGGACAGGGTCAGATACGCAGTATTTT. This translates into CATSGEGTGSDTQYF.

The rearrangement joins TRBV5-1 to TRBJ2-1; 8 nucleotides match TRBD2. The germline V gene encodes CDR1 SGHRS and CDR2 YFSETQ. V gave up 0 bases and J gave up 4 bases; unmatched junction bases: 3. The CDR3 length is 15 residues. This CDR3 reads CASSLGAGVYNEQFF. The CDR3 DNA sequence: TGCGCCAGCAGCTTGGGAGCGGGAGTGTACAATGAGCAGTTCTTC.

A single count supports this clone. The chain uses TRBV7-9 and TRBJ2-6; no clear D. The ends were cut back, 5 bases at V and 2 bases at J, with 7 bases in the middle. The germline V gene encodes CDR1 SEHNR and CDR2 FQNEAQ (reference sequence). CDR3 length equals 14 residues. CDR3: CASSRAPGANVLTF. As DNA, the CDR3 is TGTGCCAGCAGCCGAGCGCCTGGGGCCAACGTCCTGACTTTC.

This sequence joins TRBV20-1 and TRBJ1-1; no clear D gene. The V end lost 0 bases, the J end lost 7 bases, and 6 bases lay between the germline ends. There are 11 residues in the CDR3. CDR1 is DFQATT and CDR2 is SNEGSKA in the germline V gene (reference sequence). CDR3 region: CSARDDIEAFF. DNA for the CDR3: TGCAGTGCTAGAGACGACATTGAAGCTTTCTTT.